This passage covers 8 T cell receptor beta chains from one sample sequenced in a study of tumor-infiltrating lymphocytes in localized non-small cell lung cancer. Sequencing used immunoSEQ multiplex PCR; TCRdb keeps in-frame clones, though not all of them. Here the sample spans roughly 16,000 clones, 65% to 85% being singletons. Sequencing was carried out using lung tumor tissue. These TCRs come from a human donor with non-small cell lung cancer.

This clone was counted once. This rearrangement joins TRBV7-2 to TRBJ2-7; the D gene could be TRBD1 or TRBD2 (5 bases each). V was cut by 1 base and J by 6 bases, with 13 bases left in between. The CDR3 contains 14 residues. The germline CDR1 and CDR2 sequences are SGHTA and FQGNSA. The CDR3 reads CASSLVGTDREQYF. The DNA for the CDR3 is TGTGCCAGCAGCTTAGTAGGGACGGACCGCGAGCAGTACTTC.

The V and J genes are TRBV6-1 and TRBJ1-1, with D possibly being TRBD1 (6 bases). CDR1 MNHNS and CDR2 SASEGT come from the germline V gene. Trimming removed 8 bases at V and 0 bases at J, with 16 bases between. The CDR3 has 15 residues. The CDR3: CASQDVSGVNTEAFF. The CDR3 bases are TGTGCCAGCCAAGACGTATCAGGGGTGAACACTGAAGCTTTCTTT.

V and J are TRBV7-3 and TRBJ1-5; no definite D call. V lost 2 bases, J lost 2 bases, and 4 bases lay in between. CDR1 and CDR2 from the germline V gene are SGHTA and FQGTGA. CDR3 length: 13 residues. CDR3 sequence reads: CASSLSGNQPQHF. CDR3 DNA: TGTGCCAGCAGCTTATCTGGCAATCAGCCCCAGCATTTT.

This rearrangement joins TRBV14 to TRBJ2-1, with D possibly TRBD1 on 6 matching bases. This CDR3 contains 15 residues. The germline V and J ends were trimmed by 3 bases and 5 bases, with 14 bases remaining between them. Germline CDR1 is SGHDN and CDR2 is FVKESK. The CDR3 loop is CASSHALQGNNEQFF. CDR3 DNA: TGTGCCAGCAGCCACGCCCTTCAGGGGAACAATGAGCAGTTCTTC.

This clone was seen more than once but under ten times. The V call is TRBV9, the J call TRBJ1-3; 10 bases agree with TRBD1. V was clipped by 4 bases and J by 3 bases; unmatched bases: 4. This CDR3 region has 15 residues. CDR1 and CDR2 from the germline V gene are SGDLS and YYNGEE. The CDR3 protein is CASSQTGGGGNTIYF. The CDR3 coding sequence is TGTGCCAGCAGCCAGACAGGGGGCGGTGGAAACACCATATATTTT.

The J gene is TRBJ2-7, the V gene TRBV19; TRBD2 is a possible D gene (7 bases). CDR3 size: 15 residues. Germline V gene sequence: CDR1 LNHDA, CDR2 SQIVND (reference sequence). V gave up 7 bases and J gave up 2 bases, with 18 bases separating them. The CDR3 reads CASTDRRGPPYEQYF. The CDR3 DNA is TGTGCCAGTACCGATCGGCGGGGGCCTCCCTACGAGCAGTACTTC.

The chain recombines TRBV5-1 with TRBJ2-7; tentatively, D is TRBD2 (7 bases). The CDR3 spans 15 residues. V was cut by 6 bases and J by 0 bases, with 16 bases left in between. CDR1 is SGHRS, CDR2 YFSETQ, per germline. The CDR3 region has the DNA TGCGCCAGCACCCCCCCGGGGGGCGGCTCCTACGAGCAGTACTTC. Amino acids: CASTPPGGGSYEQYF.

The V call is TRBV11-3, the J call TRBJ2-5, with TRBD1 identical over 7 bases. CDR3 length: 14 amino acids. Looked up from germline, CDR1 is SGHNT and CDR2 is YENEEA. J lost 5 bases, V lost 5 bases, and 8 bases had no gene match. CDR3 protein: CASSMTGSGETQYF. CDR3 nucleotide sequence: TGTGCCAGCAGCATGACAGGGTCCGGCGAGACCCAGTACTTC.